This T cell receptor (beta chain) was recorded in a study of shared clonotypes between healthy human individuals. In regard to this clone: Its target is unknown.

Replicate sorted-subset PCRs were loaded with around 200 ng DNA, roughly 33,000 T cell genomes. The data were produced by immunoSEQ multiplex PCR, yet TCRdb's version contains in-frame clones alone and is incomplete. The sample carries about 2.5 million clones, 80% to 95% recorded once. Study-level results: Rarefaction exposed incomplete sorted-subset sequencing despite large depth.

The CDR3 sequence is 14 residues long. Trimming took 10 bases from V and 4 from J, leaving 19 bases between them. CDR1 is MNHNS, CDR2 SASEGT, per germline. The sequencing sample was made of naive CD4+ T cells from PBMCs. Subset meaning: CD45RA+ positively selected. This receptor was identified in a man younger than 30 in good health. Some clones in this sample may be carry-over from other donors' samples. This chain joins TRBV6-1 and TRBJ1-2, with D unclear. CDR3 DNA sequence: TGTGCCATCAAAAATCCGGCTAAGGGCTATGGCTACACCTTC. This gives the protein CAIKNPAKGYGYTF.